One and the same sample provided the 25 T cell receptor beta chains below, sequenced in a study of control samples from healthy donors and cancer patients (dated by TCRdb to about 2020). Libraries were constructed by the immunoSEQ multiplex PCR assay. The table was pulled from immuneACCESS by TCRdb, which kept in-frame rearrangements only. Such tables lose some clones; where checked, under half of the loss comes from unresolved V genes, and the rest has no known cause. For this sample the table gives 160,000 or so clones, of which nearly 96% were detected only once. Under 1.2% of the sample is held by the ten biggest clonotypes. Material: blood. All receptors derive from a woman aged 25 to 39 in good health.

This chain joins TRBV10-1 and TRBJ2-1; the D gene is possibly TRBD1 (6 bases). This CDR3 has 11 amino acids. Germline V gene sequence: CDR1 WNHNN, CDR2 SYGVQD (reference sequence). Trimming left V 4 bases short and J 9 bases short, with 7 bases between. In DNA form, the CDR3 reads TGCGCCAGCAGTGTACAGGGTGAGCAGTTCTTC. Its translation: CASSVQGEQFF.

The chain combines TRBV6-1 with TRBJ2-7; the D gene is possibly TRBD1 (5 bases). Trimming removed 2 bases from V and 2 bases from J, with 10 bases in between. CDR3 length equals 14 residues. The germline gives CDR1 MNHNS, CDR2 SASEGT. CDR3 DNA: TGTGCCAGCAGTGAACTGACAGAAACCTACGAGCAGTACTTC. Translated: CASSELTETYEQYF.

As DNA, the CDR3 is TGTGCCAGCTCAAATGTCGGGGGATTCAACACTGAAGCTTTCTTT. It encodes CASSNVGGFNTEAFF. V and J are TRBV18 and TRBJ1-1; D is perhaps TRBD1 (5 bases). V lost 5 bases and J lost 2, with 15 bases in between. This CDR3 spans 15 amino acids. CDR1 KGHSH and CDR2 LQKENI come from the germline V gene. The variable domain in full, completed from reference TRBV18 and TRBJ1-1, reads NAGVMQNPRHLVRRRGQEARLRCSPMKGHSHVYWYRQLPEEGLKFMVYLQKENIIDESGMPKERFSAEFPKEGPSILRIQQVVRGDSAAYFCASSNVGGFNTEAFFGQGTRLTVV.

This clone was detected once. The chain uses TRBV2 and TRBJ1-1; D is undetermined. Per the germline V gene, CDR1 is SNHLY and CDR2 is FYNNEI. There are 14 residues in the CDR3. V lost 5 bases to trimming and J lost 1 base, with 11 bases between them. The CDR3 here is CASSYKWENTEAFF. The CDR3 DNA sequence: TGTGCCAGCAGTTATAAGTGGGAGAACACTGAAGCTTTCTTT. Full variable domain (remainder filled in from reference TRBV2 and TRBJ1-1): EPEVTQTPSHQVTQMGQEVILRCVPISNHLYFYWYRQILGQKVEFLVSFYNNEISEKSEIFDDQFSVERPDGSNFTLKIRSTKLEDSAMYFCASSYKWENTEAFFGQGTRLTVV.

This chain uses TRBV29-1 with TRBJ2-7; TRBD1 might be the D (5 bases). V lost 7 bases, J lost 6 bases, and 13 bases lay in between. The CDR3 covers 11 residues. Germline CDR1 and CDR2: SQVTM and ANQGSEA. In DNA form, the CDR3 reads TGCAGCGCAGGACACAGTTCCGAGCAGTACTTC. This codes for CSAGHSSEQYF.

V usage is TRBV27 and J usage is TRBJ1-5; the D is unclear. The V and J ends lost 5 bases and 0 bases respectively, with 14 bases between them. This CDR3 has 16 amino acids. Germline values: CDR1 MNHEY, CDR2 SMNVEV (reference sequence). The CDR3 DNA reads TGTGCCAGCAGTCCCTTCGGGATCTATAGCAATCAGCCCCAGCATTTT. Its translation is CASSPFGIYSNQPQHF.

V usage is TRBV20-1 and J usage is TRBJ1-2, with a possible D match to TRBD1 (5 bases). This CDR3 has 11 amino acids. Trimming took off 4 bases at V and 5 bases at J, with 8 bases between the two ends. Germline V lookup: CDR1 DFQATT, CDR2 SNEGSKA (reference sequence). CDR3 in amino acids: CSAMGRYGYTF. DNA for the CDR3: TGCAGTGCTATGGGACGGTATGGCTACACCTTC.

This clone was found once. The chain links TRBV5-4 to TRBJ2-3; TRBD2 matches at 11 bases. With V trimmed by 3 bases and J by 6 bases, 12 bases remained unmatched. The CDR3 contains 17 residues. Germline CDR1 and CDR2: SGHNT and YYREEE (reference sequence). The CDR3 is CASSSPFTSGGGDTQYF. The CDR3 DNA reads as TGTGCCAGCAGCTCGCCGTTTACTAGCGGGGGTGGGGATACGCAGTATTTT.

V gene TRBV19 combines with J gene TRBJ2-2; TRBD2 matches 14 bases. V shed 6 bases and J 5 bases; nucleotides not matched to a gene: 2. Per germline, CDR1 LNHDA and CDR2 SQIVND (reference sequence). The CDR3 contains 15 residues. The CDR3 spells CASSRLAGGTGELFF. The DNA for the CDR3 is TGTGCCAGTAGCCGACTAGCGGGAGGGACCGGGGAGCTGTTTTTT.

Only one count was recorded for this clone. The chain has TRBV3-1 (or the pseudogene TRBV3-2) and TRBJ2-5; the D is unclear. The germline gives CDR1 LGHDT, CDR2 YNNKEL (reference sequence). V was cut by 1 base and J by 4 bases, with 16 bases left in between. This CDR3 comprises 16 residues. The CDR3 bases are TGTGCCAGCAGCCAAGCAATAGGCCAGACGGTAGAGACCCAGTACTTC. It is translated as CASSQAIGQTVETQYF.

This clone has just one count. The rearrangement uses TRBV6-5 and TRBJ1-1; no definite D call. V gave up 7 bases and J gave up 7 bases, with 10 bases separating them. CDR1 and CDR2 from the germline V gene are MNHEY and SVGAGI. The CDR3 length is 11 residues. The CDR3 coding sequence is TGTGCCAGCAACGTATGGGGTGAAGCTTTCTTT. It is translated as CASNVWGEAFF.

As to this clone: Other DNA sequences of this sample code for an identical CDR3. The CDR3 bases are TGTGCCAGCAGTTCGAACACTGAAGCTTTCTTT. Its protein product is CASSSNTEAFF. The chain is built from TRBV6-5 and TRBJ1-1, with D unclear. The germline V and J ends were trimmed by 4 bases and 1 base, with 1 base remaining between them. The V gene's germline CDR1 is MNHEY and CDR2 SVGAGI. This CDR3 has 11 amino acids.

This rearrangement joins TRBV28 to TRBJ2-5, with unresolved D. The length of the CDR3 is 14 residues. Germline loops: CDR1 MDHEN, CDR2 SYDVKM. V was cut by 2 bases and J by 1 base, with 8 bases left in between. The CDR3 region has the DNA TGTGCCAGCAGTTTAATAAGCCTCCAAGAGACCCAGTACTTC. This translates into CASSLISLQETQYF. The whole variable domain, filled in from reference TRBV28 and TRBJ2-5, reads DVKVTQSSRYLVKRTGEKVFLECVQDMDHENMFWYRQDPGLGLRLIYFSYDVKMKEKGDIPEGYSVSREKKERFSLILESASTNQTSMYLCASSLISLQETQYFGPGTRLLVL.

This clone has a single count. The chain is built from TRBV24-1 and TRBJ2-1; D is undetermined. V lost 1 base and J 4 bases, leaving 13 bases between the germline ends. CDR1 and CDR2 (germline): KGHDR, SFDVKD. The CDR3 covers 16 residues. The CDR3 reads CATSDFNPTSYNEQFF. DNA of the CDR3: TGTGCCACCAGTGATTTCAACCCTACCTCGTACAATGAGCAGTTCTTC.

This chain joins TRBV5-1 and TRBJ2-3; TRBD1 is a possible D gene (5 bases). The length of the CDR3 is 16 residues. Trimming removed 0 bases from V and 2 bases from J, with 13 bases in between. The germline CDR1 and CDR2 sequences are SGHRS and YFSETQ. The CDR3 sequence is CASSLGHRPATDTQYF. The CDR3 coding sequence is TGCGCCAGCAGCTTGGGACACAGGCCAGCCACAGATACGCAGTATTTT.

This chain joins TRBV15 and TRBJ2-7, with 7 positions matching TRBD2. Losses at the gene ends were 1 base for V and 6 bases for J; bases not matched to a gene: 9. The CDR3 runs to 15 residues. Germline-derived CDR1 and CDR2 are LNHNV and YYDKDF (reference sequence). CDR3 protein: CATSRGGLVVGEQYF. As DNA, the CDR3 is TGTGCCACCAGCAGAGGAGGACTAGTAGTTGGCGAGCAGTACTTC.

This sequence joins TRBV7-9 and TRBJ2-7, with TRBD1 matching 9 bases. CDR3 length equals 14 residues. Per germline, CDR1 SEHNR and CDR2 FQNEAQ (reference sequence). V lost 5 bases to trimming and J lost 2 bases; unmatched junction nucleotides: 4. CDR3 DNA: TGTGCCAGCAGCCTCGGGACAGGGACCTACGAGCAGTACTTC. As protein: CASSLGTGTYEQYF.

The CDR3 sequence is CASRRQGAYGYTF. CDR3 DNA: TGTGCCAGCAGGCGACAGGGAGCCTATGGCTACACCTTC. This chain joins TRBV28 and TRBJ1-2; 7 bases align to TRBD1. The germline CDR1 and CDR2 sequences are MDHEN and SYDVKM. The CDR3 totals 13 residues. Trimming cost V 6 bases and J 4 bases; bases outside gene matches: 5.

V usage is TRBV28 and J usage is TRBJ1-2; D is uncertain. V was clipped by 5 bases and J by 7 bases, with 17 bases between them. The length of the CDR3 is 14 residues. CDR1 MDHEN and CDR2 SYDVKM come from the germline V gene. Here the CDR3 reads CASSHGVGPSGYTF. CDR3 in DNA: TGTGCCAGCAGTCATGGAGTAGGTCCCTCTGGCTACACCTTC.

The V call is TRBV9, the J call TRBJ2-1, with D maybe TRBD1 (6 bases). V was cut by 3 bases and J by 10 bases, with 11 bases left in between. This CDR3 contains 12 residues. CDR1 is SGDLS, CDR2 YYNGEE, per germline. CDR3 DNA sequence: TGTGCCAGCAGCGGGGGACATCGGGAGCAGTTCTTC. It codes for CASSGGHREQFF.

The chain recombines TRBV6-5 with TRBJ2-7; 7 positions agree with TRBD2. Germline V gene data show CDR1 as MNHEY and CDR2 as SVGAGI. Trimming took 4 bases from V and 0 from J; bases not matched to a gene: 6. The CDR3 runs 15 residues. This CDR3 is CASSFEGRASYEQYF. As DNA, the CDR3 is TGTGCCAGCAGTTTTGAAGGGAGGGCCTCCTACGAGCAGTACTTC.

V and J are TRBV5-1 and TRBJ1-1; TRBD1 matches 7 bases. The CDR3 contains 14 residues. Germline loops: CDR1 SGHRS, CDR2 YFSETQ. With 4 bases clipped from V and 0 bases from J, the junction kept 3 bases outside the gene matches. The CDR3 reads CASSPGTVNTEAFF. Here the CDR3 DNA reads TGCGCCAGCAGCCCGGGGACAGTGAACACTGAAGCTTTCTTT. Looking up the rest from reference TRBV5-1 and TRBJ1-1 gives the full variable domain: KAGVTQTPRYLIKTRGQQVTLSCSPISGHRSVSWYQQTPGQGLQFLFEYFSETQRNKGNFPGRFSGRQFSNSRSEMNVSTLELGDSALYLCASSPGTVNTEAFFGQGTRLTVV.

This chain uses TRBV27 with TRBJ1-6, with TRBD1 matching 7 bases. Germline lookup yields CDR1 MNHEY and CDR2 SMNVEV (reference sequence). The CDR3 totals 18 residues. The junction had 8 bases not matched to a gene; V was cut back by 3 bases and J by 0 bases. CDR3 DNA sequence: TGTGCCAGCAGTTTCCTAGGACAGGAGAGCTCCTATAATTCACCCCTCCACTTT. Protein product: CASSFLGQESSYNSPLHF.

V and J are TRBV10-1 and TRBJ2-3; a weak D match, TRBD2 (7 bases). V was pared by 3 bases and J by 2 bases, with 15 bases between. The germline V gene encodes CDR1 WNHNN and CDR2 SYGVQD (reference sequence). The CDR3 is 16 residues long. CDR3: CASSEIAGAHTDTQYF. CDR3 DNA: TGCGCCAGCAGTGAAATTGCGGGGGCCCACACAGATACGCAGTATTTT.

The chain joins TRBV9 to TRBJ2-3; 14 nucleotides line up with TRBD2. This CDR3 contains 15 residues. CDR1 and CDR2 from the germline V gene are SGDLS and YYNGEE. J lost 5 bases, V lost 4 bases, and 3 bases had no gene match. The CDR3 loop is CASSLGLAGVDTQYF. In DNA form, the CDR3 reads TGTGCCAGCAGCTTGGGACTAGCGGGAGTAGATACGCAGTATTTT.